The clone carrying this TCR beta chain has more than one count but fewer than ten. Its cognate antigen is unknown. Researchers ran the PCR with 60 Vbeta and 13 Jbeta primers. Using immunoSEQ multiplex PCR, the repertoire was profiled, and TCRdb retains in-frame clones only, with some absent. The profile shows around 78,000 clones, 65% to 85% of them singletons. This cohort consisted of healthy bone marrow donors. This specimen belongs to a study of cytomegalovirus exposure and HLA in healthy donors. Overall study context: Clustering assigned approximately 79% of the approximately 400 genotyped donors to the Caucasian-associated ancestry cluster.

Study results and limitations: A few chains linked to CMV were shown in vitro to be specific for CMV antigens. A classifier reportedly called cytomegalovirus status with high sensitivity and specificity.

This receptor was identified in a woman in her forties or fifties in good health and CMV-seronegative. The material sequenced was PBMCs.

The CDR3 sequence is CASSPQGSGGNTDTQYF. The CDR3 bases are TGTGCCAGCAGCCCCCAGGGGAGCGGGGGGAACACAGATACGCAGTATTTT. This sequence joins TRBV7-9 and TRBJ2-3; 9 bases align to TRBD2. From germline, CDR1 is SEHNR and CDR2 FQNEAQ (reference sequence). The V and J ends lost 5 bases and 2 bases, in that order; junction bases with no gene match: 11. This CDR3 has 17 residues.